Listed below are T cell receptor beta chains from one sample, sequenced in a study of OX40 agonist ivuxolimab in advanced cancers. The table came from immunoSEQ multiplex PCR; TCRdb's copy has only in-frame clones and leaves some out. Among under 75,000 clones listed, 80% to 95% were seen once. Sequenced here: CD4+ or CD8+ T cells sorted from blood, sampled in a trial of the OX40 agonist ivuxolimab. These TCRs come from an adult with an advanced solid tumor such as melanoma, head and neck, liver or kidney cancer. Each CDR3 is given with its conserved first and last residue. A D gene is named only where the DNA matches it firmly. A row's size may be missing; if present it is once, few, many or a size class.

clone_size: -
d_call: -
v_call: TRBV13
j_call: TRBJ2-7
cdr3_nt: TGTGCCAGCAGCTTATACTCCTACGAGCAGTACTTC
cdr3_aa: CASSLYSYEQYF

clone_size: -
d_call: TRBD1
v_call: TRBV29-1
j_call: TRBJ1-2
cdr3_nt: TGCAGCGTTGAACGACGCCAGGGGGGGTCCTATGGCTACACCTTC
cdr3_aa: CSVERRQGGSYGYTF

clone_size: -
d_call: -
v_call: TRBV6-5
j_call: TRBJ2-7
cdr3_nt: TGTGCCAGCAGTTACTCGGCAGGCCTGAGGTCCTACGAGCAGTACTTC
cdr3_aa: CASSYSAGLRSYEQYF

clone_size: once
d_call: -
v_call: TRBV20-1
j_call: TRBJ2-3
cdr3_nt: TGCAGTGCTGGGACCGGGCCCAAGAAGTATTTT
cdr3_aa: CSAGTGPKKYF

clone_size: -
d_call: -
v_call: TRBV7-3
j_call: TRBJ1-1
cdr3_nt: TGTGCCAGCAGCTTACTGAGGGTTCGAGGGACTGAAGCTTTCTTT
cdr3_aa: CASSLLRVRGTEAFF

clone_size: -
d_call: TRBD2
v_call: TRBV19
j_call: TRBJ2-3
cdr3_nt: TGTGCCAGTAGTATATCAAAAGCGGGGGGTTGGACAGATACGCAGTATTTT
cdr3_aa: CASSISKAGGWTDTQYF

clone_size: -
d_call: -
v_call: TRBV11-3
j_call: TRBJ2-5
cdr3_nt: TGTGCCAGCAGCTTAGATCAGGCTCAAGAGACCCAGTACTTC
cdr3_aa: CASSLDQAQETQYF

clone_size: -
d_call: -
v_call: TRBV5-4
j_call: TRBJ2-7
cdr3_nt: TGTGCCAGCAGCTTGGCAGGGAGCGTCGACGAGCAGTACTTC
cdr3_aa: CASSLAGSVDEQYF

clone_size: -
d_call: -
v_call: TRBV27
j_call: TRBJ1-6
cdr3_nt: TGTGCCAGCACTTGGGGAGCGGGTGTCTATAATTCACCCCTCCACTTT
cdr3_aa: CASTWGAGVYNSPLHF

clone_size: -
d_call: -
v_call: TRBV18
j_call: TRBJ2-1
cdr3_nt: TGTGCCAGCTCACCATGGTCTCACAATGAGCAGTTCTTC
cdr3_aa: CASSPWSHNEQFF

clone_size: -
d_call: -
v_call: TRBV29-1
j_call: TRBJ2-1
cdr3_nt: TGCAGCGTTGGGAAAGGCGAACCCTACAATGAGCAGTTCTTC
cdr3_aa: CSVGKGEPYNEQFF

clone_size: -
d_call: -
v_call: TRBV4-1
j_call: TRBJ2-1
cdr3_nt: TGCGCCAGCAGCCTCAGGGGACCGGGATACAACAATGAGCAGTTCTTC
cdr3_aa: CASSLRGPGYNNEQFF

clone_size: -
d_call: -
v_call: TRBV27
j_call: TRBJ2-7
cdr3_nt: TGTGCCAGCAGTTCTCTGGACAAACTCTACGAGCAGTACTTC
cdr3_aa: CASSSLDKLYEQYF

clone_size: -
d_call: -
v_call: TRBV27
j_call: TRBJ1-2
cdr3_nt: TGTGCCAGCAGCACCACGAGAGGGGGATTTTATGGCTACACCTTC
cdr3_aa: CASSTTRGGFYGYTF

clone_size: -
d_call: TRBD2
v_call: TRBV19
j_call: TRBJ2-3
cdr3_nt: TGTGCCAGTAGTAAGTGGGCGGGGGGGAGCACAGATACGCAGTATTTT
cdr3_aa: CASSKWAGGSTDTQYF

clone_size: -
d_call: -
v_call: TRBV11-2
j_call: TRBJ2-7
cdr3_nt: TGTGCCAGCAGCTTAGGTGGTGGCAAAACTCCCTGGGAGCAGTACTTC
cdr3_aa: CASSLGGGKTPWEQYF

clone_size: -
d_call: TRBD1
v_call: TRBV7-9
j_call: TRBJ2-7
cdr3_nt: TGTGCCAGCAGCTCGCCACAGGGGTCAAGCCTCGAGCAGTACTTC
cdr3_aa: CASSSPQGSSLEQYF

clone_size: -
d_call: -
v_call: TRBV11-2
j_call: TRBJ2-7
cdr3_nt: TGTGCCAGCAGCTTAGGCGGGGATTCCTACGAGCAGTACTTC
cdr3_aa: CASSLGGDSYEQYF

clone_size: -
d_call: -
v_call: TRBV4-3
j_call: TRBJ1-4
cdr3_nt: TGCGCCAGCAGCCTTAATCTTGGGGGAGAAAAACTGTTTTTT
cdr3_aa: CASSLNLGGEKLFF

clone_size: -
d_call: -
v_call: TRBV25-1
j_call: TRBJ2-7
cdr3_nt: TGTGCCAGCCAGGAAGACCACGGGTACGAGCAGTACTTC
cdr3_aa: CASQEDHGYEQYF

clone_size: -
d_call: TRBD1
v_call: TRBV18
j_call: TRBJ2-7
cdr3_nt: TGTGCCAGCTCACCCAGGGACAGGACGGTTACCTACGAGCAGTACTTC
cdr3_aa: CASSPRDRTVTYEQYF

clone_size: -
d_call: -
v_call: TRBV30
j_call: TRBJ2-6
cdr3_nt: TGTGCCTGGAAAGGGCGCAGCTCTGGGGCCAACGTCCTGACTTTC
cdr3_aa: CAWKGRSSGANVLTF

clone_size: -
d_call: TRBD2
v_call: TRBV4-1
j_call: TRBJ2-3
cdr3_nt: TGCGCCAGCAGCCAAGGTCTAGCGGGGGAAGTGGGAGATACGCAGTATTTT
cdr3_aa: CASSQGLAGEVGDTQYF

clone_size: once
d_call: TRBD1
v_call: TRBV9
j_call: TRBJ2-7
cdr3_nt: TGTGCCAGCAGCCTGGGGGACAGGGGTCGGGAGCAGTACTTC
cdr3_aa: CASSLGDRGREQYF

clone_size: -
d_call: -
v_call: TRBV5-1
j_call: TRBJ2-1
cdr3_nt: TGCGCCAGCAGCTTTCCAGGGGAGAAGAGCAATGAGCAGTTCTTC
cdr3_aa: CASSFPGEKSNEQFF

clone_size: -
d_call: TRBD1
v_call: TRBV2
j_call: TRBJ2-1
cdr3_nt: TGTGCCACCGCGGGACAGGGGAATGAGCAGTTCTTC
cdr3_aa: CATAGQGNEQFF

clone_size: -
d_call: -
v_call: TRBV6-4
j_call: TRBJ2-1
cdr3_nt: TGTGCCAGCAGTGACTCGACGGGGTTCGAGGAGCAGTTCTTC
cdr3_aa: CASSDSTGFEEQFF

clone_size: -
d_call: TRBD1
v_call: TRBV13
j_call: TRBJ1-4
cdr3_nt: TGTGCCAGCAGCACTCGACAGGGGGGTAATGAAAAACTGTTTTTT
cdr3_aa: CASSTRQGGNEKLFF

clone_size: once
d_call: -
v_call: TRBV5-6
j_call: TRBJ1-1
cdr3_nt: TGTGCCAGCAAGGGGCAGAGAATGGCTTTCTTT
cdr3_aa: CASKGQRMAFF

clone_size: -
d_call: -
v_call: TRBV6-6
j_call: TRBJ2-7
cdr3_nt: TGTGCCAGCAGGGAGATCCACGAGCAGTACTTC
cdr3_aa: CASREIHEQYF

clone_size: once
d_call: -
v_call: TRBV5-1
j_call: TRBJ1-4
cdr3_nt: TGCGCCAGCAGCGAGGGGACGGCGAACTCTAATGAAAAACTGTTTTTT
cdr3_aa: CASSEGTANSNEKLFF

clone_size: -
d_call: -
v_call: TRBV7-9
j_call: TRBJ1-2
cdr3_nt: TGTGCCAGCAGCTTTTCTTCCTCGAGCGGTGGCTACACCTTC
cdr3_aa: CASSFSSSSGGYTF

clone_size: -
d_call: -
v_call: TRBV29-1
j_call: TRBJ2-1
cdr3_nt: TGCAGCGTTCTGGGCGGTGTCTACAATGAGCAGTTCTTC
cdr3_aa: CSVLGGVYNEQFF

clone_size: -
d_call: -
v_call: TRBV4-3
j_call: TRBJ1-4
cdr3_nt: TGCGCCAGCAGCCAGGAATACCGGAGTGAAAAACTGTTTTTT
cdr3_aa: CASSQEYRSEKLFF

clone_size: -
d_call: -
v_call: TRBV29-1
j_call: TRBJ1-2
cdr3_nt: TGCAGCGTTGGGGGGGGAGACTCCTATGGCTACACCTTC
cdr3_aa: CSVGGGDSYGYTF

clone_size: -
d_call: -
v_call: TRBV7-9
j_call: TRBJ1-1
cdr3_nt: TGTGCCAGCAGCTTAGGCCCGCTACTTCAAGCTTTCTTT
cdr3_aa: CASSLGPLLQAFF

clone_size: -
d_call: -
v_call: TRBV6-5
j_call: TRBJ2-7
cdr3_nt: TGTGCCAGCAGAATCCAGGGTATGCCTTACGAGCAGTACTTC
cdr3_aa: CASRIQGMPYEQYF

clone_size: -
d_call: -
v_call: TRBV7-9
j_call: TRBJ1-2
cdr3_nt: TGTGCCAGCAGCTTGGGGCGGGAGTATGGAGGCTACACCTTC
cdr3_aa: CASSLGREYGGYTF

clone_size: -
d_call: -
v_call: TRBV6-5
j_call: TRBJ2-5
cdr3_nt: TGTGCCAGCTCCCTTAGCGGAGGGGTAGAGACCCAGTACTTC
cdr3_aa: CASSLSGGVETQYF

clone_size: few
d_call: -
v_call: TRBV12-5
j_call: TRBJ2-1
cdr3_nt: TGTGCTAGTGGTTCCGGTTTTATTTCACCGGGACATCCCGGTGATGAGCAGTTCTTC
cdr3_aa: CASGSGFISPGHPGDEQFF

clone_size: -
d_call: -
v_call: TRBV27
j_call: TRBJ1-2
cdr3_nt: TGTGCCAGCAGACCCGGGACGGGTTTGGCCTATGGCTACACCTTC
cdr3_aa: CASRPGTGLAYGYTF

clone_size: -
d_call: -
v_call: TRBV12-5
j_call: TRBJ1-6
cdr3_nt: TGTGCTAGTGGTTGGATGACAGATAACGCCTATAATTCACCCCTCCACTTT
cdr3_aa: CASGWMTDNAYNSPLHF